One sample yielded the 11 T cell receptor beta chains listed below, sequenced in a study of T cells in Graves' hyperthyroidism and ophthalmopathy. It was RNA transcripts that yielded the amplified TCR beta CDR3 regions. Primed by the HTBI set, a first-round RT-PCR was run on the TCR CDR3. One entry per CDR3 protein results from TCRdb running MiXCR on the multiplex PCR reads. In the table there are hundreds of thousands of distinct CDR3 sequences, roughly 13% of which are singletons. The sequencing sample was made of blood. All receptors come from a woman in her thirties or forties with Graves' ophthalmopathy.

This clonotype occurred a few times. The V and J genes are TRBV12-3 or TRBV12-4 and TRBJ2-5; the D call may be TRBD1 or TRBD2 (5 bases each). Trimming shortened V by 6 bases and J by 9 bases, and 20 bases separated the two germline ends. CDR3 size: 14 residues. The CDR3 sequence is CASSKGTGFGSQYF. The CDR3 region has the DNA TGTGCCAGCAGCAAAGGGACCGGGTTTGGGTCCCAGTACTTC.

This clonotype was counted ten times or more. This CDR3 reads CATSDSTGITEAFF. In DNA, the CDR3 is TGTGCCACCAGTGATTCCACAGGGATAACTGAAGCTTTCTTT. The rearrangement links TRBV24-1 to TRBJ1-1; the D gene is possibly TRBD1 (6 bases). This CDR3 spans 14 amino acids. Deletions cut 2 bases from V and 5 bases from J, with 11 bases between. Germline CDR1 KGHDR, CDR2 SFDVKD.

The V call is TRBV27, the J call TRBJ2-1; D may be TRBD2 (5 bases). Germline CDR1 is MNHEY and CDR2 is SMNVEV (reference sequence). V was shortened by 3 bases and J by 4 bases, with 10 bases between the two germline ends. This CDR3 is built from 14 residues. The DNA for the CDR3 is TGTGCCAGCAGTTTTTTGAGGGAGTACAATGAGCAGTTCTTC. Its protein is CASSFLREYNEQFF.

The rearrangement uses TRBV7-2 and TRBJ2-3; weak D call: TRBD1 (6 bases). CDR3 length: 16 residues. Germline loops: CDR1 SGHTA, CDR2 FQGNSA. V was shortened by 2 bases and J by 11 bases, with 23 bases between the two germline ends. The CDR3 loop reads CASSLMRAGVGLGQYF. As DNA, the CDR3 is TGTGCCAGCAGCTTAATGAGGGCAGGGGTAGGGTTGGGGCAGTATTTT.

This clonotype was seen repeatedly, ten times or more. V gene TRBV9 combines with J gene TRBJ2-1; TRBD1 is a possible D gene (5 bases). V was trimmed by 3 bases and J by 0 bases, leaving 13 bases between them. The CDR3 sequence is 16 residues long. Germline lookup yields CDR1 SGDLS and CDR2 YYNGEE. CDR3 sequence reads: CASSANQGNSYNEQFF. As DNA, the CDR3 is TGTGCCAGCAGCGCCAACCAGGGAAACTCCTACAATGAGCAGTTCTTC. The full variable domain, its missing parts supplied by reference TRBV9 and TRBJ2-1, is DSGVTQTPKHLITATGQRVTLRCSPRSGDLSVYWYQQSLDQGLQFLIQYYNGEERAKGNILERFSAQQFPDLHSELNLSSLELGDSALYFCASSANQGNSYNEQFFGPGTRLTVL.

This clonotype was counted between two and nine times. An end of the junction differs from the germline gene, which may be a read error. This sequence joins TRBV5-6 and TRBJ2-5; no clear D gene. CDR1 SGHDT and CDR2 YYEEEE come from the germline V gene. The CDR3 sequence is 13 residues long. CDR3 nucleotide sequence: TGTGCCAACAGCACTGGGCCTTCAGAGACCCAGTACTTC. Residues: CANSTGPSETQYF.

This clonotype was recorded at least ten times. The V and J genes are TRBV24-1 and TRBJ2-3; TRBD1 is a possible D gene (6 bases). V lost 12 bases and J 4 bases, leaving 16 bases between the germline ends. The CDR3 consists of 13 residues. Per germline, CDR1 KGHDR and CDR2 SFDVKD. CDR3 region: CAVTHRDSDTQYF. DNA of the CDR3: TGTGCCGTCACCCACAGGGATTCAGATACGCAGTATTTT.

The CDR3 is CASSIWRSAGNQPQHF. CDR3 coding DNA: TGTGCCAGTAGTATTTGGAGGAGCGCAGGCAATCAGCCCCAGCATTTT. The chain links TRBV19 to TRBJ1-5; D is uncertain. Germline CDR1 and CDR2: LNHDA and SQIVND (reference sequence). V lost 3 bases and J 2 bases, leaving 14 bases between the germline ends. This CDR3 has 16 residues. The full variable domain, with the rest looked up from reference TRBV19 and TRBJ1-5, is DGGITQSPKYLFRKEGQNVTLSCEQNLNHDAMYWYRQDPGQGLRLIYYSQIVNDFQKGDIAEGYSVSREKKESFPLTVTSAQKNPTAFYLCASSIWRSAGNQPQHFGDGTRLSIL.

In this sample, this clonotype turned up many times. This chain connects TRBV5-1 to TRBJ2-1; tentatively, D is TRBD2 (6 bases). This CDR3 comprises 15 residues. Germline V gene sequence: CDR1 SGHRS, CDR2 YFSETQ. The V gene lost 0 bases and the J gene lost 4 bases, with 11 bases spanning the gap. The CDR3 spells CASSLGSGLYNEQFF. For the CDR3, the DNA is TGCGCCAGCAGCTTGGGTAGCGGACTATACAATGAGCAGTTCTTC. Together with reference TRBV5-1 and TRBJ2-1, the CDR3 gives the full variable domain: KAGVTQTPRYLIKTRGQQVTLSCSPISGHRSVSWYQQTPGQGLQFLFEYFSETQRNKGNFPGRFSGRQFSNSRSEMNVSTLELGDSALYLCASSLGSGLYNEQFFGPGTRLTVL.

The chain links TRBV6-1 to TRBJ2-5; TRBD2 is a possible D gene (5 bases). V was cut by 5 bases and J by 6 bases, with 22 bases left in between. CDR1 is MNHNS and CDR2 is SASEGT in the germline V gene. The CDR3 has 16 residues. CDR3 in amino acids: CASSLQAEYRGQTQYF. The CDR3 DNA follows: TGTGCCAGCAGTCTGCAAGCGGAGTATCGCGGGCAGACCCAGTACTTC.

Comment on this clonotype: A read error is possible here, since a much larger clone lies one base away. This chain connects TRBV28 to TRBJ1-2; 9 bases fit TRBD1. After removal of 4 bases from V and 11 bases from J, the junction contained 8 bases not matched to a gene. Per germline, CDR1 MDHEN and CDR2 SYDVKM. The CDR3 is made up of 13 amino acids. Written as DNA, the CDR3 is TGTGCCAGCAGTTCGGGGACAGGGACATCGTACACCTTC. It yields the protein CASSSGTGTSYTF.